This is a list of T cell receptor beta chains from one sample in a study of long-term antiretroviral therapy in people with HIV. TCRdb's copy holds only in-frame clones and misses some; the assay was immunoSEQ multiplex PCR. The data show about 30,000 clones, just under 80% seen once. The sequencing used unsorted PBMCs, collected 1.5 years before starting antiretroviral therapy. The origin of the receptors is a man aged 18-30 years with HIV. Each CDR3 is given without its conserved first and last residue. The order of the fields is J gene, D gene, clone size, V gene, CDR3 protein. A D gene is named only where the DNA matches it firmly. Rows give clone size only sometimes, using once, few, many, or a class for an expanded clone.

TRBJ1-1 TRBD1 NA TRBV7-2 ASSLLGGRAEAF
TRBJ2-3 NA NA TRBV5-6 ASSLIRGEDTQY
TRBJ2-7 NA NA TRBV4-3 ASSPASVRYEQY
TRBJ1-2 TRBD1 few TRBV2 ASSEWDSLGYT
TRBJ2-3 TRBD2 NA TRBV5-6 ASSLADLAGASTDTQY
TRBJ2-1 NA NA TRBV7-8 ASSLPAGFYNEQF
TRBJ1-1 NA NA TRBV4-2 ASSQDHVLEAF
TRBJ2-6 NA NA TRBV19 ASSRRGSGANVLT
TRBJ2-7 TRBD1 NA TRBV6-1 ASNRDRGSSYEQY
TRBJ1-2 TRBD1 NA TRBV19 ASSTLGQAYGYT
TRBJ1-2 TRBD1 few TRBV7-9 ASSTLRDRDLTGYT
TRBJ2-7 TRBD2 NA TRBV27 ASRPGGLFYEQY
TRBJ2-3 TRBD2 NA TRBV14 ASSQDRGADTQY
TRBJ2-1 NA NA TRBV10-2 ASSPPGGHNEQF
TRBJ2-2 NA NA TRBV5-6 ASSLAGRANTGELF
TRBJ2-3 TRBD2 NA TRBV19 ASSQRGRPDTQY
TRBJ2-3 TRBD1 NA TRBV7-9 ASTDRERDTQY